These T cell receptor beta chains were read from a single sample in a study of T cell responses to AZD1222 COVID-19 vaccine. TCRdb's table, derived via immunoSEQ multiplex PCR, lists solely in-frame clones and lacks some. The sample lists about 150,000 clones, 91% seen once, with 3.8% in the top ten. The specimen comprised peripheral blood, sampled 28 days after the second AZD1222 dose. The receptors shown here come from an adult who received the AZD1222 COVID-19 vaccine. Both conserved end residues are part of each CDR3. A D gene is named only where the DNA matches it firmly.

len	d_gene	v_gene	j_gene	CDR3aa	CDR3nt
14	TRBD1	TRBV6-2/TRBV6-3	TRBJ2-3	CASSEGASTDTQYF	TGTGCCAGCAGTGAGGGGGCGAGCACAGATACGCAGTATTTT
13	NA	TRBV6-4	TRBJ1-1	CASSDSDEGEAFF	TGTGCCAGCAGTGACTCAGATGAGGGTGAAGCTTTCTTT
15	TRBD1	TRBV5-8	TRBJ2-1	CASSAGTGSYNEQFF	TGTGCCAGCAGCGCCGGGACAGGTTCCTACAATGAGCAGTTCTTC
16	NA	TRBV13	TRBJ1-1	CASSFAEGTLYTEAFF	TGTGCCAGCAGCTTCGCGGAGGGGACCTTATACACTGAAGCTTTCTTT
17	NA	TRBV21-1	TRBJ2-6	CASSKARTYSGANVLTF	TGTGCCAGCAGCAAAGCCCGGACATACTCTGGGGCCAACGTCCTGACTTTC
13	NA	TRBV6-5	TRBJ1-1	CASSYSGETEAFF	TGTGCCAGCAGTTACTCCGGGGAGACTGAAGCTTTCTTT
13	NA	TRBV25-1	TRBJ2-7	CASSTGGVIEQYF	TGTGCCAGCAGTACCGGGGGAGTAATCGAGCAGTACTTC
13	TRBD1	TRBV25-1	TRBJ1-1	CASSSTGRTEAFF	TGTGCCAGCAGTTCGACAGGGCGCACTGAAGCTTTCTTT
18	NA	TRBV3-1/TRBV3-2	TRBJ2-1	CASSQDPGSVSSYNEQFF	TGTGCCAGCAGCCAAGATCCGGGTAGCGTAAGCTCCTACAATGAGCAGTTCTTC
13	NA	TRBV7-9	TRBJ2-7	CASSLSDFGEQYF	TGTGCCAGCAGCTTATCCGATTTCGGGGAGCAGTACTTC
16	TRBD1	TRBV12-5	TRBJ1-1	CASGLAQGVAYTEAFF	TGTGCTAGTGGTTTGGCACAGGGGGTGGCGTACACTGAAGCTTTCTTT
15	NA	TRBV9	TRBJ2-1	CASSVRDSEINEQFF	TGTGCCAGCAGCGTCCGGGACTCCGAGATAAATGAGCAGTTCTTC
16	NA	TRBV7-6	TRBJ1-3	CASSLGNGISGNTIYF	TGTGCCAGCAGCTTGGGGAACGGTATCTCTGGAAACACCATATATTTT
14	NA	TRBV3-1/TRBV3-2	TRBJ2-2	CASSQDSLFGELFF	TGTGCCAGCAGCCAAGATTCCCTTTTCGGGGAGCTGTTTTTT
13	TRBD2	TRBV29-1	TRBJ2-1	CSVVTGGNGEQFF	TGCAGCGTTGTTACGGGGGGGAACGGTGAGCAGTTCTTC
13	NA	TRBV19	TRBJ2-7	CASSIPSFGEQYF	TGTGCCAGTAGCATCCCCTCCTTCGGCGAGCAGTACTTC
16	TRBD1	TRBV4-2	TRBJ1-2	CASSTQDRASNYGYTF	TGTGCCAGCAGCACTCAAGACAGGGCTTCTAACTATGGCTACACCTTC
15	NA	TRBV5-8	TRBJ2-3	CASSLSLLATDTQYF	TGTGCCAGCAGTCTCAGCCTCTTGGCTACAGATACGCAGTATTTT
13	NA	TRBV3-1/TRBV3-2	TRBJ1-2	CASSPDYNYGYTF	TGTGCCAGCAGCCCGGACTATAACTATGGCTACACCTTC
18	TRBD1	TRBV7-9	TRBJ1-4	CASRPTGTGVSGSEKLFF	TGTGCCAGCAGACCGACCGGGACAGGGGTGTCCGGGAGTGAAAAACTGTTTTTT
15	TRBD1	TRBV13	TRBJ1-4	CASSLAGTGGEKLFF	TGTGCCAGCAGCTTAGCCGGGACAGGGGGTGAAAAACTGTTTTTT
18	TRBD2	TRBV4-2	TRBJ2-5	CASSLTASISGYQETQYF	TGTGCCAGCAGCCTCACCGCTTCAATTAGCGGGTACCAAGAGACCCAGTACTTC
17	NA	TRBV7-9	TRBJ1-1	CASSLRQLGRPLGDAFF	TGTGCCAGCAGCTTACGGCAGTTGGGCCGCCCTTTGGGGGACGCTTTCTTT